This TCR beta chain was documented in a study of CD8 T cells in ankylosing spondylitis (dated by TCRdb to the late 2010s). At the level of the whole study: T cell receptor beta repertoires were profiled in healthy donors and ankylosing spondylitis patients so that disease-linked TCR variants could be found. In total, the full study cohort was made up of roughly 100 healthy donors and 25 or so ankylosing spondylitis patients. Samples of peripheral blood were taken, and for ankylosing spondylitis patients, synovial fluid was collected as well.

Study-level results and caveats: Significant enrichment of the disease-linked clones was reported in matched synovial fluid samples from ankylosing spondylitis patients. Some of the motif variants had been reported before in the synovial fluid and blood of reactive arthritis patients, a finding that suggests common disease-initiation mechanisms. A CD8+ phenotype was shown by the disease-linked clones, which were found at relatively low frequencies in peripheral blood. A TCR beta motif of several highly homologous amino acid variants appeared characteristic of blood from ankylosing spondylitis patients.

V loses 5 bases, J loses 6 bases, and the germline ends lie 4 bases apart. The CDR3 sequence holds 11 residues, the cysteine and phenylalanine included. Of the read, only the CDR3 DNA is kept; its 33 bases are in frame from base 1. This clonotype was observed at least ten times. Its cognate antigen has yet to be identified. No much larger clone is present one base from it, and per-base qualities are unavailable. The data were produced on an Illumina HiSeq 2500. Quantitative 5'-RACE with molecular barcodes was the method used to prepare the TCR beta libraries. The study's own analysis went as follows. A new computational method, built on a probabilistic model of VDJ rearrangement, was used to identify disease-linked TCR variants. TCRdb reprocessing: public reads trimmed at Q25 with fastp, clones called with MiXCR, in-frame beta chains kept. Records with the same CDR3 protein are collapsed into one entry carrying the most frequent genes and DNA. In this record, the V and J calls reflect TCRdb's handling and not the investigators' own analysis. This sample comprises 700,000 or so distinct CDR3 sequences, 15% to 20% of them detected only once. Jointly, the top ten make up 19% of the sample.

The V gene is TRBV12-3 or TRBV12-4 and the J gene is TRBJ2-2; no D gene can be assigned with confidence. The sequence came from a male donor with ankylosing spondylitis. Sequenced input: blood, either unsorted or a sorted T cell fraction (not recorded which). The encoded CDR3 is CASSPAGELFF. Here is the DNA: TGTGCCAGCAGTCCAGCCGGGGAGCTGTTTTTT.